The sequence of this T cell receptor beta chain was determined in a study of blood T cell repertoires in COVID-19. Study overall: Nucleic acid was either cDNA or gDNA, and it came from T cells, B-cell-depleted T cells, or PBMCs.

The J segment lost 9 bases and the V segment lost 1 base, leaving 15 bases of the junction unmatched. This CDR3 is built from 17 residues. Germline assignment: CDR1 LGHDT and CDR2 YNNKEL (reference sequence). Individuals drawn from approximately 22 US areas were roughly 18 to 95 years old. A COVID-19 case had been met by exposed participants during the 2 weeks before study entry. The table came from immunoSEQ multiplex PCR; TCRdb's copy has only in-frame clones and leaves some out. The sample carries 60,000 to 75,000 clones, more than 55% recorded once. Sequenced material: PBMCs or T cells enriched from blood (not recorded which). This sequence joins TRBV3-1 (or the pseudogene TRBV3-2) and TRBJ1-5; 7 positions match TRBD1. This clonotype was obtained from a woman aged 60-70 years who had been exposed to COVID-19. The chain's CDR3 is CASSQGIQGQTYSPQHF. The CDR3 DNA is TGTGCCAGCAGCCAAGGTATTCAGGGACAGACTTATTCGCCCCAGCATTTT.